The next 9 T cell receptor beta chains were all read from a single sample in a study of T cells after yellow fever vaccination. TCRdb independently ran MiXCR on the 5' RACE reads; one entry per CDR3 protein. The data show about 330,000 distinct CDR3 sequences, 7% to 9% seen once. Material: PBMCs, obtained approximately 47 days after the first yellow fever vaccination. The receptors stem from a man aged 18-30 years who received the YFV17D yellow fever vaccine.

This clonotype was observed many times. The chain links TRBV29-1 to TRBJ2-5; 10 bases fit TRBD2. CDR1 and CDR2 (germline): SQVTM, ANQGSEA. The CDR3 has 16 residues. J gave up 5 bases and V 6 bases, and 15 bases lay outside the gene matches. The chain's CDR3 is CSVAGIAGGTSETQYF. DNA of the CDR3: TGCAGCGTCGCTGGAATAGCGGGGGGCACTTCGGAGACCCAGTACTTC. Together with reference TRBV29-1 and TRBJ2-5, the CDR3 gives the full variable domain: SAVISQKPSRDICQRGTSLTIQCQVDSQVTMMFWYRQQPGQSLTLIATANQGSEATYESGFVIDKFPISRPNLTFSTLTVSNMSPEDSSIYLCSVAGIAGGTSETQYFGPGTRLLVL.

The table lists this clonotype with a few counts. The rearrangement joins TRBV7-2 to TRBJ1-1; tentative D call: TRBD1 (6 bases). V gave up 0 bases and J gave up 1 base, with 9 bases separating them. The germline CDR1 and CDR2 sequences are SGHTA and FQGNSA. This CDR3 is 15 amino acids long. CDR3 DNA sequence: TGTGCCAGCAGCTTAGCCGCAGGGGAGAACACTGAAGCTTTCTTT. Translation: CASSLAAGENTEAFF.

The sample holds a few counts of this clonotype. The chain joins TRBV5-4 to TRBJ2-5; D may be TRBD2 (5 bases). The CDR3 loop spans 12 amino acids. Germline V CDR1 and CDR2: SGHNT, YYREEE (reference sequence). V shed 5 bases and J shed 7 bases, with 12 bases lying between them. The CDR3, as DNA: TGTGCCAGCAGAGCGGACCTATCGACCCAGTACTTC. Translated, it gives CASRADLSTQYF.

This clonotype was seen a handful of times. J is TRBJ1-6 and V is TRBV24-1; D unclear. The CDR3 has 14 residues. The germline V gene encodes CDR1 KGHDR and CDR2 SFDVKD. The germline V and J ends were trimmed by 9 bases and 7 bases, with 15 bases remaining between them. CDR3 loop: CATPRGAGNSPLHF. CDR3 bases: TGTGCCACCCCACGCGGTGCGGGCAATTCACCCCTCCACTTT.

This chain joins TRBV27 and TRBJ2-7; tentatively, D is TRBD2 (6 bases). The V and J ends lost 3 bases and 3 bases respectively, with 12 bases between them. CDR1 MNHEY and CDR2 SMNVEV come from the germline V gene (reference sequence). The CDR3 runs to 14 residues. Here the CDR3 DNA reads TGTGCCAGCAGTTTGAGGGTGGGAGGCTACGAGCAGTACTTC. It encodes CASSLRVGGYEQYF.

This clonotype was seen a single time. CDR3 DNA: TGTGCCAGCAGTTACCCCACAGGGTCAGATACGCAGTATTTT. As protein: CASSYPTGSDTQYF. The J gene is TRBJ2-3, the V gene TRBV6-5, with a weak D call TRBD1 (6 bases). Germline V gives CDR1 MNHEY, CDR2 SVGAGI. This CDR3 spans 14 amino acids. The germline V and J ends were trimmed by 2 bases and 4 bases, with 10 bases remaining between them.

This clonotype was observed many times. The rearrangement uses TRBV5-1 and TRBJ1-3; possibly TRBD1 for D (5 bases). The germline V gene has CDR1 SGHRS and CDR2 YFSETQ. The CDR3 has 16 amino acids. V was cut by 4 bases and J by 2 bases, with 16 bases left in between. The CDR3 protein is CASSPIVGGPGNTIYF. The CDR3 DNA is TGCGCCAGCAGCCCCATTGTGGGGGGTCCTGGAAACACCATATATTTT.

This chain uses TRBV12-3 or TRBV12-4 with TRBJ1-1, with 7 bases aligning to TRBD1. Trimming removed 2 bases from V and 5 bases from J; junction bases left unmatched: 2. The CDR3 has 13 amino acids. CDR3 region: CASSLWGQTEAFF. DNA for the CDR3: TGTGCCAGCAGTTTATGGGGACAGACTGAAGCTTTCTTT.

V and J are TRBV4-3 and TRBJ1-1; D may be TRBD1 (5 bases). Deletions cut 0 bases from V and 6 bases from J, with 17 bases between. Germline V gene lookup returns CDR1 LGHNA and CDR2 YSLEER. This CDR3 comprises 16 residues. The CDR3 loop reads CASSQDPPGTGAEAFF. DNA of the CDR3: TGCGCCAGCAGCCAAGATCCCCCGGGGACGGGCGCTGAAGCTTTCTTT.